This T cell receptor beta chain was recorded in a study of glioma-infiltrating T cells after dendritic cell vaccination. Study details: The vaccine used monocyte-derived dendritic cells pulsed overnight with autologous tumor lysate.

Only in-frame clones appear in the TCRdb table, and some are missing; sequencing was by immunoSEQ multiplex PCR. The repertoire consists of 65,000 or so clones, with roughly 86% occurring once and the leading ten covering approximately 10%. General study findings and limits: Complete blood and tumor specimen sets were limited to few patients. Survival was not directly related to TCR clonality in these patients.

This clone was found once. What it binds is unknown. CDR1 and CDR2 from the germline V gene are SGHAT and FQNNGV. The CDR3 runs to 17 residues. With 1 base removed from V and 8 bases from J, the gap between germline ends came to 20 bases. The time point: after dendritic cell vaccination, including at tumor progression/relapse. Selection required adequate fresh-frozen tumor tissue plus more than two years' survival data. This chain links TRBV11-2 with TRBJ1-4; TRBD1 might be the D (6 bases). This sample comprised blood, obtained after dendritic cell vaccination. The receptor's source is a human donor with glioblastoma. CDR3 DNA sequence: TGTGCCAGCAGCTTAGCCCGGGCTGGACAGCCCCAGGAAAAACTGTTTTTT. Its translation: CASSLARAGQPQEKLFF.